This T cell receptor beta chain was recorded in a study of patients and donors after allogeneic stem cell transplantation. This clonotype turned up a few times. One entry per CDR3 protein results from TCRdb running MiXCR on the RT-PCR reads. Of 50,000 to 60,000 distinct CDR3 sequences in the sample, 10% to 15% are singletons; the top ten hold around 30%. The material sequenced was blood, either unsorted or a sorted T cell fraction (not recorded which). This TCR was recovered from a human donor who was either an allogeneic HSCT recipient or a stem cell or donor lymphocyte infusion donor (not recorded which). It is not recorded whose cells these are; they may come from a transplant donor.

CDR3 coding DNA: TGTGCCAGCAGCAAATACTGGTCCCCCCAACACGGTGAGCAGTTCTTC. Protein sequence: CASSKYWSPQHGEQFF. V is TRBV21-1 and J is TRBJ2-1; TRBD1 was called by the table and not checked on the DNA. TRBV21-1 is marked as a pseudogene. The CDR3 runs to 16 residues.